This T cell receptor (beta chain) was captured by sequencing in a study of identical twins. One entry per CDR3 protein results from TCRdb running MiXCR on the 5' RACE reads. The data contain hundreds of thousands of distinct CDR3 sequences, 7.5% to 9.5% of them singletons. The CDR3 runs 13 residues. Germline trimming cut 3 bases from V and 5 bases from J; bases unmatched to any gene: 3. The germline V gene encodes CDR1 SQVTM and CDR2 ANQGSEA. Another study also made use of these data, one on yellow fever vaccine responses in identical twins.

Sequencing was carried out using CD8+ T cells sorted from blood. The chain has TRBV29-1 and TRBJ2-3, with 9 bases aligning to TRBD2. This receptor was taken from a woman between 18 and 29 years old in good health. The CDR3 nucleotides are TGCAGCGTTGACGGACTAGCGCTAGATACGCAGTATTTT. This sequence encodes CSVDGLALDTQYF.